The 17 T cell receptor beta chains in this list originate from one sample, sequenced in a study of blood T cell repertoires in COVID-19. Produced via immunoSEQ multiplex PCR; TCRdb's table is partial and in-frame only. The profile shows some 80,000 clones, about three quarters of them singletons. Input material: peripheral blood. The receptors stem from an elderly woman with active or convalescent COVID-19.

The chain combines TRBV6-5 with TRBJ2-5; TRBD1 aligns across 9 bases. Germline lookup yields CDR1 MNHEY and CDR2 SVGAGI. V shed 5 bases, J shed 5 bases, and the junction held 9 bases outside the gene matches. This CDR3 comprises 15 residues. CDR3 sequence (DNA): TGTGCCAGCAGTCCAGGACAGGGGCAGGACGAGACCCAGTACTTC. It translates to CASSPGQGQDETQYF.

This clone was recorded once. CDR3: CASSLRQGYEQYF. The DNA of the CDR3 is TGTGCCAGCAGCCTCCGACAGGGCTACGAGCAGTACTTC. The chain carries TRBV7-9 and TRBJ2-7, with TRBD1 matching over 7 bases. Germline V gene data show CDR1 as SEHNR and CDR2 as FQNEAQ (reference sequence). The CDR3 covers 13 residues. Unmatched junction bases numbered 4, after V lost 5 bases and J lost 3 bases. The full variable domain, its missing parts supplied by reference TRBV7-9 and TRBJ2-7, is DTGVSQNPRHKITKRGQNVTFRCDPISEHNRLYWYRQTLGQGPEFLTYFQNEAQLEKSRLLSDRFSAERPKGSFSTLEIQRTEQGDSAMYLCASSLRQGYEQYFGPGTRLTVT.

The chain couples TRBV5-4 to TRBJ2-7; 8 bases align to TRBD1. CDR3 length: 17 amino acids. The V gene's germline CDR1 is SGHNT and CDR2 YYREEE (reference sequence). Trimming took 0 bases from V and 4 from J; bases not matched to a gene: 12. Here the CDR3 reads CASSLGVFGDRRYEQYF. The DNA of the CDR3 is TGTGCCAGCAGCTTGGGGGTATTTGGGGACAGGAGGTACGAGCAGTACTTC.

This chain uses TRBV7-3 with TRBJ2-5, with D possibly TRBD1 on 5 matching bases. Germline V gene sequence: CDR1 SGHTA, CDR2 FQGTGA. This CDR3 is built from 15 residues. The V end lost 4 bases, the J end lost 5 bases, and 17 bases lay between the germline ends. The CDR3 DNA follows: TGTGCCAGCAGCTCCGGGTCAGGGCTTTTGGAGACCCAGTACTTC. The encoded protein is CASSSGSGLLETQYF.

The chain recombines TRBV4-1 with TRBJ2-6, with a weak D call TRBD2 (7 bases). Germline CDR1 is MGHRA and CDR2 is YSYEKL. This CDR3 comprises 18 residues. V dropped 0 bases and J dropped 2 bases, with 14 bases sitting between them. The CDR3 is CASSQEWNGGPGANVLTF. CDR3 nucleotides: TGCGCCAGCAGCCAAGAATGGAACGGGGGGCCTGGGGCCAACGTCCTGACTTTC.

J is TRBJ1-2 and V is TRBV30, with 7 bases that match TRBD1. Germline trimming cut 3 bases from V and 1 base from J; bases unmatched to any gene: 20. The CDR3 has 19 amino acids. CDR1 and CDR2 (germline): GTSNPN, SVGIG (reference sequence). CDR3 loop: CAWSGQYRDRLKNNYGYTF. The CDR3 DNA follows: TGTGCCTGGAGCGGCCAATACCGGGACAGACTAAAGAATAACTATGGCTACACCTTC.

V is TRBV5-4 and J is TRBJ2-6, with TRBD1 matching over 8 bases. In germline, CDR1 is SGHNT, CDR2 YYREEE (reference sequence). CDR3 length: 19 residues. V trimming: 1 base; J trimming: 0 bases; junction bases outside the gene matches: 9. The DNA for the CDR3 is TGTGCCAGCAGCTTGTGGCGGACAGGGCATTTCTCTGGGGCCAACGTCCTGACTTTC. Translation: CASSLWRTGHFSGANVLTF.

The rearrangement links TRBV24-1 to TRBJ2-1, with D possibly matching TRBD2 (5 bases). V was clipped by 6 bases and J by 4 bases, with 12 bases between them. The V gene's germline CDR1 is KGHDR and CDR2 SFDVKD. CDR3 size: 14 residues. The CDR3 DNA is TGTGCCACCAGTACCGGAGGCGGGTACAATGAGCAGTTCTTC. Protein product: CATSTGGGYNEQFF.

The chain is built from TRBV30 and TRBJ2-2, with a possible D match to TRBD1 (7 bases). Germline V gene sequence: CDR1 GTSNPN, CDR2 SVGIG (reference sequence). Trimming took off 1 base at V and 3 bases at J, with 18 bases between the two ends. The CDR3 runs to 17 residues. For the CDR3, the DNA is TGTGCCTGGAGTGGAGTTGGAGGCAGGGGGGACACCGGGGAGCTGTTTTTT. This translates into CAWSGVGGRGDTGELFF.

The rearrangement links TRBV6-6 to TRBJ1-2; 7 bases align to TRBD1. V gave up 5 bases and J gave up 5 bases; unmatched junction bases: 14. Looked up from germline, CDR1 is MNHNY and CDR2 is SVGAGI (reference sequence). There are 16 residues in the CDR3. The CDR3 protein is CASSPYIQGSGYGYTF. CDR3 nucleotides: TGTGCCAGCAGTCCCTACATACAGGGGTCCGGATATGGCTACACCTTC.

This clone was found once. V usage is TRBV9 and J usage is TRBJ1-3; D remains ambiguous. CDR3 length: 15 residues. The V and J ends lost 0 bases and 0 bases respectively, with 7 bases between them. Per germline, CDR1 SGDLS and CDR2 YYNGEE. CDR3 residues: CASSVGSGSGNTIYF. Here the CDR3 DNA reads TGTGCCAGCAGCGTAGGGTCAGGCTCTGGAAACACCATATATTTT.

V gene TRBV5-1 combines with J gene TRBJ2-6; tentative D call: TRBD1 (6 bases). V was cut by 7 bases and J by 1 base, with 15 bases left in between. Germline CDR1 reads SGHRS; CDR2 reads YFSETQ. CDR3 length: 16 amino acids. The DNA of the CDR3 is TGCGCCAGCCAACGCGTTACAGGGTCTGGGGCCAACGTCCTGACTTTC. It yields the protein CASQRVTGSGANVLTF.

V usage is TRBV15 and J usage is TRBJ1-1, with unresolved D. The ends were cut back, 0 bases at V and 7 bases at J, with 12 bases in the middle. The CDR3 covers 14 residues. CDR1 and CDR2 from the germline V gene are LNHNV and YYDKDF (reference sequence). CDR3 sequence: CATSRDWRSREAFF. DNA for the CDR3: TGTGCCACCAGCAGAGATTGGAGGAGTCGTGAAGCTTTCTTT. The full variable domain, its missing parts supplied by reference TRBV15 and TRBJ1-1, is DAMVIQNPRYQVTQFGKPVTLSCSQTLNHNVMYWYQQKSSQAPKLLFHYYDKDFNNEADTPDNFQSRRPNTSFCFLDIRSPGLGDTAMYLCATSRDWRSREAFFGQGTRLTVV.

This chain uses TRBV19 with TRBJ1-1, with TRBD1 matching 7 bases. Germline-derived CDR1 and CDR2 are LNHDA and SQIVND (reference sequence). V trimming: 2 bases; J trimming: 1 base; junction bases outside the gene matches: 4. The CDR3 sequence is 15 residues long. In DNA, the CDR3 is TGTGCCAGTAGTATATCGGGACAGCAGAACACTGAAGCTTTCTTT. This sequence encodes CASSISGQQNTEAFF.

In its sample, this clone was seen once. The chain has TRBV7-2 and TRBJ1-6; D is unresolved. CDR1 and CDR2 from the germline V gene are SGHTA and FQGNSA. V was shortened by 1 base and J by 8 bases, with 6 bases between the two germline ends. This CDR3 comprises 13 residues. The CDR3 bases are TGTGCCAGCAGCTTAGAAGGAGATTCACCCCTCCACTTT. It is translated as CASSLEGDSPLHF.

The J gene is TRBJ2-1, the V gene TRBV7-6; the match to TRBD2 covers 9 bases. From germline, CDR1 is SGHVS and CDR2 FNYEAQ. The CDR3 contains 13 residues. Losses at the gene ends were 8 bases for V and 9 bases for J; bases not matched to a gene: 8. The DNA of the CDR3 is TGTGCCAGCGGCGGGGGGGCCAGTCCTGAGCAGTTCTTC. Residues: CASGGGASPEQFF.

This sequence joins TRBV2 and TRBJ2-7; 10 nucleotides match TRBD1. This CDR3 has 15 amino acids. V lost 5 bases to trimming and J lost 5 bases; unmatched junction nucleotides: 9. In germline, CDR1 is SNHLY, CDR2 FYNNEI. CDR3 coding DNA: TGTGCCAGCAGTCCCGGGACAGGGGAATCCGACGAGCAGTACTTC. It is translated as CASSPGTGESDEQYF. Using reference TRBV2 and TRBJ2-7 for the parts outside the CDR3, the full variable domain is EPEVTQTPSHQVTQMGQEVILRCVPISNHLYFYWYRQILGQKVEFLVSFYNNEISEKSEIFDDQFSVERPDGSNFTLKIRSTKLEDSAMYFCASSPGTGESDEQYFGPGTRLTVT.